These 25 T cell receptor beta chains came from one sample sequenced in a study of shared clonotypes between healthy human individuals. Produced via immunoSEQ multiplex PCR; TCRdb's table is partial and in-frame only. The sample has around 1,900,000 clones; 80% to 95% are singletons. The naive CD8 population came from CD45RO-negative cells selected for CCR7, without terminally differentiated effector memory CD45RA+ cells. Sequencing was done on a sample of naive CD8+ T cells from PBMCs. The receptor set was obtained from a man aged 18 to 30 in good health. Some clones in this sample may be carry-over from other donors' samples.

V and J are TRBV28 and TRBJ2-5; no reliable D call. V lost 7 bases and J 5 bases, leaving 26 bases between the germline ends. Germline V gives CDR1 MDHEN, CDR2 SYDVKM. The CDR3 has 17 residues. The CDR3 region is CASTPPRVSPPSETQYF. The CDR3 bases are TGTGCCAGCACTCCCCCCCGGGTTAGTCCGCCATCGGAGACCCAGTACTTC.

The gene calls are TRBV28 and TRBJ2-7, with D uncertain. This CDR3 spans 12 amino acids. Between the trimmed V and J ends, which lost 9 bases and 5 bases, there was a span of 14 bases. The germline V gene has CDR1 MDHEN and CDR2 SYDVKM. Here the CDR3 DNA reads TGTGCCAGTCACCGGGCGTGGGACGAGCAGTACTTC. Amino acid sequence: CASHRAWDEQYF.

The chain couples TRBV6-6 to TRBJ2-7, with 7 positions matching TRBD2. Germline V lookup: CDR1 MNHNY, CDR2 SVGAGI (reference sequence). J was trimmed by 2 bases and V by 0 bases; bases with no gene match: 1. There are 14 residues in the CDR3. The CDR3 DNA is TGTGCCAGCAGTTACTCGAGCGGGACCTACGAGCAGTACTTC. Its protein product is CASSYSSGTYEQYF.

V is TRBV6-5 and J is TRBJ2-1, with 9 bases fitting TRBD1. Trimming cost V 5 bases and J 9 bases; bases outside gene matches: 8. The CDR3 totals 14 residues. Germline CDR1 reads MNHEY; CDR2 reads SVGAGI. The CDR3 protein is CASSPGTGFGEQFF. DNA for the CDR3: TGTGCCAGCAGTCCAGGGACAGGGTTTGGTGAGCAGTTCTTC.

The chain links TRBV13 to TRBJ2-6; D not certain. The germline V gene has CDR1 PRHDT and CDR2 FYEKMQ (reference sequence). The CDR3 is made up of 13 amino acids. V was pared by 5 bases and J by 2 bases, with 4 bases between. CDR3 region: CASSQTGANVLTF. CDR3 sequence (DNA): TGTGCCAGCAGCCAGACTGGGGCCAACGTCCTGACTTTC.

The rearrangement joins TRBV5-1 to TRBJ2-1; TRBD2 matches at 8 bases. Losses at the gene ends were 4 bases for V and 8 bases for J; bases not matched to a gene: 8. CDR3 length equals 14 residues. Germline V gene lookup returns CDR1 SGHRS and CDR2 YFSETQ. The CDR3 sequence is CASSRSSGTDEQFF. The CDR3 nucleotides read TGCGCCAGCAGCAGGAGTAGCGGGACCGATGAGCAGTTCTTC.

This chain links TRBV11-3 with TRBJ2-4; maybe TRBD2 (6 bases). Per the germline V gene, CDR1 is SGHNT and CDR2 is YENEEA. Between the trimmed V and J ends, which lost 4 bases and 3 bases, there was a span of 10 bases. This CDR3 contains 14 residues. The CDR3 bases are TGTGCCAGCAGCTCGCGGGATAACAAAAACATTCAGTACTTC. This encodes CASSSRDNKNIQYF.

CDR3 nucleotide sequence: TGTGCCAGCAGTTTGCAGCTTAATCAGCCCCAGCATTTT. Residues: CASSLQLNQPQHF. The chain has TRBV27 and TRBJ1-5, with D unresolved. Germline CDR1 is MNHEY and CDR2 is SMNVEV (reference sequence). The V gene lost 3 bases and the J gene lost 4 bases, with 7 bases spanning the gap. The CDR3 runs 13 residues.

The rearrangement joins TRBV19 to TRBJ2-7; possibly TRBD2 for D (6 bases). Per germline, CDR1 LNHDA and CDR2 SQIVND (reference sequence). Trimming pared 8 bases from V and 6 bases from J, leaving 14 bases between. This CDR3 comprises 12 residues. The CDR3 DNA sequence: TGTGCCAGTGCCACGGGGGAATCCGAGCAGTACTTC. It yields the protein CASATGESEQYF.

The chain joins TRBV9 to TRBJ1-1, with a tentative D call TRBD1 (6 bases). CDR1 and CDR2 from the germline V gene are SGDLS and YYNGEE. The CDR3 has 14 amino acids. V was trimmed by 4 bases and J by 3 bases, leaving 13 bases between them. CDR3 bases: TGTGCCAGCAGCCAAGGGGGTAAGGACACTGAAGCTTTCTTT. Residues: CASSQGGKDTEAFF.

V gene TRBV30 combines with J gene TRBJ2-7, with a weak D call TRBD2 (6 bases). The CDR3 is 14 residues long. The V gene lost 4 bases and the J gene lost 2 bases, with 15 bases spanning the gap. Per germline, CDR1 GTSNPN and CDR2 SVGIG (reference sequence). CDR3 amino acids: CAWTEWGETYEQYF. CDR3 in DNA: TGTGCCTGGACTGAATGGGGGGAAACCTACGAGCAGTACTTC. The complete variable domain, with remaining parts taken from reference TRBV30 and TRBJ2-7, reads SQTIHQWPATLVQPVGSPLSLECTVEGTSNPNLYWYRQAAGRGLQLLFYSVGIGQISSEVPQNLSASRPQDRQFILSSKKLLLSDSGFYLCAWTEWGETYEQYFGPGTRLTVT.

This clone was seen only once. This chain connects TRBV28 to TRBJ2-1, with D perhaps TRBD2 (5 bases). This CDR3 is built from 14 residues. The germline CDR1 and CDR2 sequences are MDHEN and SYDVKM. Between the trimmed V and J ends, which lost 8 bases and 0 bases, there was a span of 11 bases. The chain's CDR3 is CASSTTSSYNEQFF. CDR3 sequence (DNA): TGTGCCAGCTCAACCACTAGCTCCTACAATGAGCAGTTCTTC.

CDR3 in DNA: TGTGCCAGCAGCTTAGGAGGGACCGGAGCGCTAATCCAAGAGACCCAGTACTTC. Protein: CASSLGGTGALIQETQYF. The chain employs TRBV13 and TRBJ2-5; D possibly matches TRBD1 or TRBD2 (5 bases each). Germline CDR1 PRHDT, CDR2 FYEKMQ (reference sequence). Between the trimmed V and J ends, which lost 0 bases and 1 base, there was a span of 18 bases. The CDR3 is 18 residues long.

This rearrangement joins TRBV7-8 to TRBJ2-2; no definite D call. This CDR3 comprises 16 residues. Trimming took 0 bases from V and 0 from J, leaving 8 bases between them. Germline CDR1 reads SGHVS; CDR2 reads FQNEAQ. CDR3 sequence: CASSLAMESNTGELFF. Written as DNA, the CDR3 is TGTGCCAGCAGCTTAGCGATGGAGTCGAACACCGGGGAGCTGTTTTTT. The full variable domain, in which reference TRBV7-8 and TRBJ2-2 provide the parts outside the CDR3, is GAGVSQSPRYKVAKRGQDVALRCDPISGHVSLFWYQQALGQGPEFLTYFQNEAQLDKSGLPSDRFFAERPEGSVSTLKIQRTQQEDSAVYLCASSLAMESNTGELFFGEGSRLTVL.

V gene TRBV6-4 combines with J gene TRBJ2-3; the D is unclear. V gave up 8 bases and J gave up 1 base, with 4 bases separating them. The CDR3 totals 11 residues. In germline, CDR1 is MRHNA, CDR2 SNTAGT. CDR3 region: CASSRTDTQYF. The CDR3 coding sequence is TGTGCCAGCTCCCGCACAGATACGCAGTATTTT.

This clone appeared a single time. V usage is TRBV4-3 and J usage is TRBJ1-6; maybe TRBD1 (5 bases). The CDR3 length is 15 residues. With 0 bases removed from V and 11 bases from J, the gap between germline ends came to 14 bases. CDR1 is LGHNA and CDR2 is YSLEER in the germline V gene. CDR3 in amino acids: CASSQDMTAGAPLHF. In DNA form, the CDR3 reads TGCGCCAGCAGCCAAGATATGACAGCGGGTGCACCCCTCCACTTT.

This chain connects TRBV7-2 to TRBJ2-7, with 9 bases matching TRBD1. V dropped 2 bases and J dropped 2; count of bases not matched to a gene: 1. From germline, CDR1 is SGHTA and CDR2 FQGNSA. This CDR3 has 14 amino acids. The CDR3 sequence is CASSLWDRAYEQYF. Written as DNA, the CDR3 is TGTGCCAGCAGCTTATGGGACAGGGCCTACGAGCAGTACTTC.

This sequence joins TRBV7-9 and TRBJ1-4; TRBD1 matches 12 bases. Germline CDR1 SEHNR, CDR2 FQNEAQ (reference sequence). Unmatched junction bases numbered 5, after V lost 5 bases and J lost 1 base. The CDR3 sequence is 17 residues long. The CDR3 is CASSTRDRGRTNEKLFF. The CDR3 DNA reads as TGTGCCAGCAGCACACGGGACAGGGGGCGAACTAATGAAAAACTGTTTTTT.

The chain joins TRBV7-9 to TRBJ2-3; TRBD2 agrees at 10 bases. The V gene end was trimmed by 5 bases and the J gene end by 2 bases; junction bases not matched to a gene: 13. The CDR3 contains 18 residues. Germline-derived CDR1 and CDR2 are SEHNR and FQNEAQ (reference sequence). The CDR3 DNA reads TGTGCCAGCAGCCATAGTCTAGTAGCGGGAGGAGTCACAGATACGCAGTATTTT. Its translation: CASSHSLVAGGVTDTQYF.

This chain links TRBV28 with TRBJ2-1; 12 bases line up with TRBD2. CDR1 is MDHEN, CDR2 SYDVKM, per germline. This CDR3 contains 13 residues. The V and J ends lost 7 bases and 10 bases, in that order; junction bases with no gene match: 5. Here the CDR3 reads CASTLAGGGEQFF. DNA of the CDR3: TGTGCCAGCACACTAGCGGGAGGCGGGGAGCAGTTCTTC. The whole variable domain, filled in from reference TRBV28 and TRBJ2-1, reads DVKVTQSSRYLVKRTGEKVFLECVQDMDHENMFWYRQDPGLGLRLIYFSYDVKMKEKGDIPEGYSVSREKKERFSLILESASTNQTSMYLCASTLAGGGEQFFGPGTRLTVL.

In DNA form, the CDR3 reads TGTGCCAGCAGTGGGGACAGCTTTAACTATGGCTACACCTTC. It yields the protein CASSGDSFNYGYTF. The V gene is TRBV2, the J gene TRBJ1-2; TRBD1 aligns across 7 bases. CDR1 is SNHLY, CDR2 FYNNEI, per germline. The ends lost 4 bases at V and 1 base at J; junction bases unmatched: 3. CDR3 length equals 14 residues.

CDR3 sequence: CASSLRDRTNSYEQYF. The CDR3 DNA is TGTGCCAGCAGCTTAAGGGACAGGACAAACTCCTACGAGCAGTACTTC. This chain joins TRBV7-8 and TRBJ2-7, with TRBD1 identical over 8 bases. This CDR3 is built from 16 residues. Losses at the gene ends were 2 bases for V and 0 bases for J; bases not matched to a gene: 6. Germline CDR1 is SGHVS and CDR2 is FQNEAQ.

A remark on this clone: Distinct nucleotide sequences in the sample also encode this CDR3. The V and J genes are TRBV29-1 and TRBJ1-2, with a weak D call TRBD1 (6 bases). Trimming took 1 base from V and 5 from J, leaving 11 bases between them. Per germline, CDR1 SQVTM and CDR2 ANQGSEA. This CDR3 contains 13 residues. The CDR3 loop is CSVEGGRGYGYTF. CDR3 coding DNA: TGCAGCGTTGAAGGGGGGCGCGGATATGGCTACACCTTC.

The chain links TRBV29-1 to TRBJ2-3, with D unclear. CDR1 is SQVTM and CDR2 is ANQGSEA in the germline V gene. The V end was cut by 7 bases, the J end by 0 bases, with 14 bases between. This CDR3 has 14 amino acids. The CDR3 here is CSDNGRHSTDTQYF. CDR3 sequence (DNA): TGCAGCGACAATGGAAGGCATAGCACAGATACGCAGTATTTT.

The chain combines TRBV5-6 with TRBJ2-1, with 8 bases that match TRBD2. The trim removed 0 bases at V and 3 bases at J, leaving 14 bases unmatched. Germline loops: CDR1 SGHDT, CDR2 YYEEEE. This CDR3 has 19 amino acids. The CDR3 nucleotides read TGTGCCAGCAGCTTGGGACTAGCGTTCGTAACTCATATCTACAATGAGCAGTTCTTC. Translated: CASSLGLAFVTHIYNEQFF.